This T cell receptor beta chain was sequenced during a study of T cell responses to AZD1222 COVID-19 vaccine. With respect to this clone: Its target is not known.

Clones were read by immunoSEQ multiplex PCR, and TCRdb kept only the in-frame ones, dropping some. The table lists 90,000 to 150,000 clones, roughly 89% of them singletons. Study-level results: Unmutated variant regions are reportedly targeted by nearly half of spike-specific TCRs. Mapped onto spike, vaccine-associated CD4 TCRs spanned it and were dominant at 160-218 and 743-854.

CDR3 size: 15 residues. Losses at the gene ends were 3 bases for V and 8 bases for J; bases not matched to a gene: 10. CDR1 and CDR2 from the germline V gene are KGHSH and LQKENI. The V call is TRBV18, the J call TRBJ1-2, with TRBD1 matching over 9 bases. This receptor was taken from an adult in good health. The source was peripheral blood, collected on day 0 of AZD1222 vaccination. As DNA, the CDR3 is TGTGCCAGCTCACCGACTGGACAGGGGATGCGGGGCTACACCTTC. This gives the protein CASSPTGQGMRGYTF.